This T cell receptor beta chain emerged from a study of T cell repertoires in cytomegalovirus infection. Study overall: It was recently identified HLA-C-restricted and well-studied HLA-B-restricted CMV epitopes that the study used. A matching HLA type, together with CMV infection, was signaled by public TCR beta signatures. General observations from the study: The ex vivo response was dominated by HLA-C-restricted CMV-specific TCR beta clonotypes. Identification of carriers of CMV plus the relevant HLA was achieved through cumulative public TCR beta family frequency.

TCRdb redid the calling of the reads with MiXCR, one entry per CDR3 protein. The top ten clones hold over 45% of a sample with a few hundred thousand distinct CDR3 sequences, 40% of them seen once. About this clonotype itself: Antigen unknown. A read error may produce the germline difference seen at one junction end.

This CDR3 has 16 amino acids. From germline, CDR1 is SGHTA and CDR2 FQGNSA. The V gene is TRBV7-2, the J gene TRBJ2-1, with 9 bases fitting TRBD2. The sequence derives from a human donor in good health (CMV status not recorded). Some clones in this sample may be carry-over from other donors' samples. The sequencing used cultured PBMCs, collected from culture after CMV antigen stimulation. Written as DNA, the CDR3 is TGTGCCAGCAGCTTTCTATCTAGCGGGGTTTACATTGAGCAGTTCTTC. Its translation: CASSFLSSGVYIEQFF.